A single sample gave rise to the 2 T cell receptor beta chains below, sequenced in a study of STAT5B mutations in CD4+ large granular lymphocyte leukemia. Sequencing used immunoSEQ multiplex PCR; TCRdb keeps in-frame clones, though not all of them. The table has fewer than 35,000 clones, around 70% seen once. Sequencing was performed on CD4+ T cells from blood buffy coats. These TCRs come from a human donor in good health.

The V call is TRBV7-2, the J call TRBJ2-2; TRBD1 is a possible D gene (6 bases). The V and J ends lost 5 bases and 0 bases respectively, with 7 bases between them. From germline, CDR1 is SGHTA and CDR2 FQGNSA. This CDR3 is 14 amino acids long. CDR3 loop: CASSRQANTGELFF. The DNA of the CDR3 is TGTGCCAGCAGCAGACAGGCGAACACCGGGGAGCTGTTTTTT. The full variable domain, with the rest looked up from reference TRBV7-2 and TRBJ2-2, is GAGVSQSPSNKVTEKGKDVELRCDPISGHTALYWYRQSLGQGLEFLIYFQGNSAPDKSGLPSDRFSAERTGGSVSTLTIQRTQQEDSAVYLCASSRQANTGELFFGEGSRLTVL.

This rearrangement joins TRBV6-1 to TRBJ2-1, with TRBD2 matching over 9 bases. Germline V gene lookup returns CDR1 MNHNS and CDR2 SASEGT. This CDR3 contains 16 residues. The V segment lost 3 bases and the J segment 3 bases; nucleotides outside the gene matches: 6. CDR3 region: CASSEGLAGFYNEQFF. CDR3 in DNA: TGTGCCAGCAGTGAGGGCCTAGCGGGATTCTACAATGAGCAGTTCTTC.